Many counts were recorded for the clone carrying this T cell receptor beta chain. Its matching antigen is unknown. TCRdb analysed the RT-PCR reads with MiXCR anew, one entry per CDR3 protein. This sample has around 530,000 distinct CDR3 sequences, with about an eighth found just once. The data originate from a study of response to subunit inactivated influenza vaccine. Findings and limits, study-wide: New T cells are recruited in small numbers by each seasonal influenza vaccination, according to the authors' suggestion.

CDR3 length equals 13 residues. Trimming stripped 3 bases from V and 4 bases from J, with 11 bases between. Germline V gene lookup returns CDR1 SGHRS and CDR2 YFSETQ. The sample here was PBMCs from blood, taken on the day of vaccination. This chain links TRBV5-1 with TRBJ2-7; D might be TRBD1 (5 bases). The sequence derives from a man in his forties or fifties who received an inactivated influenza vaccine. The CDR3 DNA follows: TGCGCCAGCAGCTATGGACAATCTTACGAGCAGTACTTC. This encodes CASSYGQSYEQYF.